Below, 27 T cell receptor beta chains from the same sample are listed, as sequenced in a study of T cell repertoires in cytomegalovirus infection. In TCRdb, the reads were re-called with MiXCR into one record per CDR3 protein. This table has some 560,000 distinct CDR3 sequences, almost 40% appearing once. Which antigens these TCRs recognize remains unknown. The sequenced sample was cultured PBMCs, obtained from culture after CMV antigen stimulation. The receptors here all came from a human donor in good health (CMV status not recorded). Some clones in this sample may be carry-over from other donors' samples.

This chain links TRBV28 with TRBJ2-5, with 9 bases aligning to TRBD1. V dropped 6 bases and J dropped 5; count of bases not matched to a gene: 7. The germline V gene encodes CDR1 MDHEN and CDR2 SYDVKM. The CDR3 covers 14 residues. CDR3 DNA sequence: TGTGCCAGCAGACCCGGGACAGGGTTGGAGACCCAGTACTTC. It yields the protein CASRPGTGLETQYF.

The chain has TRBV4-1 and TRBJ2-2; D is undetermined. The CDR3 sequence is 17 residues long. The V end was cut by 1 base, the J end by 5 bases, with 17 bases between. Germline CDR1 MGHRA, CDR2 YSYEKL. The CDR3 loop is CASSQVPIRLGTGELFF. CDR3 nucleotide sequence: TGCGCCAGCAGCCAAGTCCCCATTAGGCTGGGGACCGGGGAGCTGTTTTTT.

This clonotype was observed a handful of times. This sequence joins TRBV12-3 or TRBV12-4 and TRBJ2-3; weak D call: TRBD2 (6 bases). The CDR3 is made up of 15 amino acids. Trimming removed 5 bases at V and 6 bases at J, with 18 bases between. Here the CDR3 DNA reads TGTGCCAGCAGTGGTAGCGGAACTGCGGGGGATACGCAGTATTTT. Translated: CASSGSGTAGDTQYF.

This clonotype appeared a few times. The chain couples TRBV7-2 to TRBJ2-7; 8 nucleotides align to TRBD1. This CDR3 spans 15 amino acids. Germline V gene data show CDR1 as SGHTA and CDR2 as FQGNSA. The ends lost 2 bases at V and 4 bases at J; junction bases unmatched: 7. The CDR3 is CASSLRTGGIYEQYF. CDR3 coding DNA: TGTGCCAGCAGCTTAAGAACAGGGGGTATTTACGAGCAGTACTTC.

This clonotype came up a few times. The chain has TRBV28 and TRBJ1-5; D ambiguous. The CDR3 length is 14 residues. Germline V lookup: CDR1 MDHEN, CDR2 SYDVKM. V dropped 5 bases and J dropped 7 bases, with 15 bases sitting between them. CDR3 loop: CASSIRPLGQPQHF. Here the CDR3 DNA reads TGTGCCAGCAGTATCCGGCCCCTGGGCCAGCCCCAGCATTTT.

CDR3 in amino acids: CASSFRDTHSPLHF. The CDR3 bases are TGTGCCAGCAGCTTCCGGGACACCCATTCACCCCTCCACTTT. The chain couples TRBV11-1 to TRBJ1-6, with a weak D call TRBD1 (6 bases). With 3 bases removed from V and 8 bases from J, the gap between germline ends came to 11 bases. The CDR3 has 14 residues. CDR1 and CDR2 from the germline V gene are SGHAT and FQDESV (reference sequence).

At least ten counts were recorded for this clonotype. The chain uses TRBV19 and TRBJ2-1; the D gene is possibly TRBD2 (6 bases). Trimming left V 7 bases short and J 4 bases short, with 17 bases between. There are 15 residues in the CDR3. Germline-derived CDR1 and CDR2 are LNHDA and SQIVND (reference sequence). The CDR3: CASTLEGGGYNEQFF. The CDR3 DNA reads TGTGCCAGTACCCTGGAGGGCGGAGGGTACAATGAGCAGTTCTTC.

This clonotype was observed a few times. The chain recombines TRBV6-5 with TRBJ1-4; TRBD1 is a possible D gene (6 bases). Germline CDR1 and CDR2: MNHEY and SVGAGI. Trimming took off 10 bases at V and 7 bases at J, with 16 bases between the two ends. The CDR3 runs 13 residues. This CDR3 is CATRKGVGEKLFF. The CDR3 DNA follows: TGTGCCACCAGAAAGGGGGTCGGTGAAAAACTGTTTTTT.

This clonotype was observed a few times. The chain combines TRBV28 with TRBJ2-3; D possibly matches TRBD1 or TRBD2 (7 bases each). This CDR3 is 13 amino acids long. The V end was cut by 3 bases, the J end by 6 bases, with 10 bases between. From germline, CDR1 is MDHEN and CDR2 SYDVKM. CDR3 region: CASSFQGGDTQYF. In DNA, the CDR3 is TGTGCCAGCAGTTTCCAGGGGGGGGATACGCAGTATTTT.

In its sample, this clonotype was seen a few times. V usage is TRBV7-9 and J usage is TRBJ1-1; perhaps TRBD1 as D (5 bases). V was shortened by 7 bases and J by 4 bases, with 22 bases between the two germline ends. The length of the CDR3 is 16 residues. CDR1 and CDR2 (germline): SEHNR, FQNEAQ (reference sequence). The CDR3 nucleotides read TGTGCCAGCAACCCGCGAACCGACAGCCCGGGCACTGAAGCTTTCTTT. Amino acids: CASNPRTDSPGTEAFF.

The genes are TRBV20-1 and TRBJ2-3; 7 nucleotides line up with TRBD2. This CDR3 is 15 amino acids long. Germline CDR1 DFQATT, CDR2 SNEGSKA (reference sequence). V lost 6 bases and J lost 0; bases outside the gene matches: 9. Written as DNA, the CDR3 is TGCAGTGCCTCCCGCACGGGGGGAAGCACAGATACGCAGTATTTT. Encoded protein: CSASRTGGSTDTQYF.

This clonotype was recorded many times. The chain carries TRBV7-2 and TRBJ1-2; D remains ambiguous. From germline, CDR1 is SGHTA and CDR2 FQGNSA. V was shortened by 5 bases and J by 4 bases, with 20 bases between the two germline ends. CDR3 size: 16 residues. The CDR3 bases are TGTGCCAGCAGCCCAGGAGGAGCGGCGAGTTCCTATGGCTACACCTTC. Protein product: CASSPGGAASSYGYTF.

V and J are TRBV5-6 and TRBJ1-1, with 10 nucleotides matching TRBD1. V shed 3 bases, J shed 0 bases, and the junction held 14 bases outside the gene matches. Germline assignment: CDR1 SGHDT and CDR2 YYEEEE. The length of the CDR3 is 19 residues. The DNA for the CDR3 is TGTGCCAGCAGCTCTTTGAACCGGGACAGGGGATTTATGAACACTGAAGCTTTCTTT. Translating gives CASSSLNRDRGFMNTEAFF.

In this sample, this clonotype turned up many times. The chain has TRBV7-2 and TRBJ2-5; D may be TRBD2 (6 bases). Germline V CDR1 and CDR2: SGHTA, FQGNSA. This CDR3 comprises 15 residues. The ends were cut back, 1 base at V and 4 bases at J, with 13 bases in the middle. CDR3 nucleotide sequence: TGTGCCAGCAGCTTAGGATTGACTAGATCAGAGACCCAGTACTTC. This encodes CASSLGLTRSETQYF.

There are a few counts of this clonotype. The chain carries TRBV10-3 and TRBJ2-1, with 9 bases that match TRBD2. This CDR3 comprises 16 residues. The germline CDR1 and CDR2 sequences are ENHRY and SYGVKD. V lost 4 bases to trimming and J lost 3 bases; unmatched junction nucleotides: 7. The CDR3 DNA reads as TGTGCCATCAGTGGATCTAGCGGGGAGTTCTACAATGAGCAGTTCTTC. Amino acid sequence: CAISGSSGEFYNEQFF.

The chain recombines TRBV7-2 with TRBJ1-2; 10 positions match TRBD1. This CDR3 spans 15 amino acids. J gave up 6 bases and V 6 bases, and 10 bases lay outside the gene matches. From germline, CDR1 is SGHTA and CDR2 FQGNSA. DNA of the CDR3: TGTGCCAGCAGGGTGACAGGGGGCGTTTATGATGGCTACACCTTC. Translation: CASRVTGGVYDGYTF.

The table lists this clonotype with a few counts. This chain connects TRBV28 to TRBJ1-5; the D is unclear. Germline assignment: CDR1 MDHEN and CDR2 SYDVKM. CDR3 size: 13 residues. V lost 2 bases and J lost 5, with 7 bases in between. The chain's CDR3 is CASSLMLDQPQHF. In DNA form, the CDR3 reads TGTGCCAGCAGTTTAATGCTGGATCAGCCCCAGCATTTT.

This clonotype came up a few times. J is TRBJ2-1 and V is TRBV7-2, with 9 bases fitting TRBD2. Per germline, CDR1 SGHTA and CDR2 FQGNSA. Germline trimming cut 3 bases from V and 16 bases from J; bases unmatched to any gene: 10. This CDR3 region has 13 residues. In DNA form, the CDR3 reads TGTGCCAGCAGCTTCGAGGGACTAGCCAGCGGTTTCTTC. Residues: CASSFEGLASGFF.

This clonotype came up a few times. The chain combines TRBV6-1 with TRBJ2-2, with a weak D call TRBD1 (6 bases). V lost 1 base and J lost 5, with 23 bases in between. CDR1 is MNHNS, CDR2 SASEGT, per germline. CDR3 length: 19 residues. CDR3 region: CASSEGGQMRDLITGELFF. CDR3 nucleotide sequence: TGTGCCAGCAGTGAAGGGGGGCAAATGAGGGACCTCATTACCGGGGAGCTGTTTTTT.

This chain links TRBV20-1 with TRBJ2-7, with 11 bases fitting TRBD2. Per the germline V gene, CDR1 is DFQATT and CDR2 is SNEGSKA (reference sequence). The CDR3 is 17 amino acids. V gave up 1 base and J gave up 5 bases; unmatched junction bases: 13. CDR3 bases: TGCAGTGCTAGAGTCCCCTTAAGACTAGCGGGGATGGACGAGCAGTACTTC. Protein: CSARVPLRLAGMDEQYF.

The V gene is TRBV27, the J gene TRBJ2-3; TRBD2 matches at 10 bases. CDR3 length equals 21 residues. V shed 5 bases and J 6 bases; nucleotides not matched to a gene: 26. Germline V gene data show CDR1 as MNHEY and CDR2 as SMNVEV (reference sequence). CDR3 protein: CASSPLGGVRLAGEDADTQYF. Written as DNA, the CDR3 is TGTGCCAGCAGTCCGCTCGGCGGGGTTCGTCTAGCGGGAGAGGACGCGGATACGCAGTATTTT.

The chain uses TRBV6-2 or TRBV6-3 and TRBJ1-2; D remains ambiguous. The ends were cut back, 6 bases at V and 3 bases at J, with 11 bases in the middle. CDR3 length: 13 residues. CDR1 is MNHEY and CDR2 is SVGEGT in the germline V gene. Here the CDR3 reads CASREGEYYGYTF. CDR3 DNA: TGTGCCAGCAGAGAAGGCGAGTACTATGGCTACACCTTC.

The chain has TRBV7-2 and TRBJ2-1; 8 bases are a match to TRBD2. Per the germline V gene, CDR1 is SGHTA and CDR2 is FQGNSA. V lost 7 bases and J lost 8; bases outside the gene matches: 13. This CDR3 has 15 amino acids. CDR3 loop: CASTLGSGSYYEQFF. CDR3 in DNA: TGTGCCAGCACCCTAGGGAGCGGGAGCTATTATGAGCAGTTCTTC.

As to this clonotype: This may come from a read error, since a much larger clone is one base off. The chain joins TRBV7-2 to TRBJ2-3; the match to TRBD2 covers 12 bases. Unmatched junction bases numbered 12, after V lost 3 bases and J lost 5 bases. CDR1 is SGHTA and CDR2 is FQGNSA in the germline V gene. This CDR3 spans 18 amino acids. The DNA of the CDR3 is TGTGCCAGCAGCTTCCTTTCATCGACTAGCGGGAGTGTAGATACGCAGTATTTT. It encodes CASSFLSSTSGSVDTQYF.

The sample holds a few counts of this clonotype. The rearrangement links TRBV7-9 to TRBJ2-3; TRBD2 aligns across 13 bases. The CDR3 is made up of 17 amino acids. Germline CDR1 reads SEHNR; CDR2 reads FQNEAQ (reference sequence). Unmatched junction bases numbered 7, after V lost 1 base and J lost 6 bases. In DNA form, the CDR3 reads TGTGCCAGCAGCTTAGGCCCGGGACTAGCGGGACGGGATACGCAGTATTTT. Translated, it gives CASSLGPGLAGRDTQYF.

This chain uses TRBV6-6 with TRBJ1-1; 11 bases map to TRBD1. J gave up 0 bases and V 3 bases, and 6 bases lay outside the gene matches. The CDR3 length is 17 residues. Germline V gene sequence: CDR1 MNHNY, CDR2 SVGAGI (reference sequence). The DNA for the CDR3 is TGTGCCAGCAGTTATGGGACAGGGGGGACCATGAACACTGAAGCTTTCTTT. This gives the protein CASSYGTGGTMNTEAFF.

Details on this clonotype: A junction end diverges from the germline sequence, so it may reflect a read error. As DNA, the CDR3 is TGTGCCGGCAGCCACAGGGGGGGAGAGTCCTACAATGAGCAGTTCTTC. This gives the protein CAGSHRGGESYNEQFF. The V gene is TRBV7-6, the J gene TRBJ2-1, with a tentative D call TRBD1 (8 bases). The CDR3 is made up of 16 amino acids. Germline V gene data show CDR1 as SGHVS and CDR2 as FNYEAQ.